Reported below is one T cell receptor beta chain. Its antigen is undetermined. The junction departs from the called germline gene at one end, perhaps through a read error. This record comes from a study of cytomegalovirus exposure and HLA in healthy donors. The overall study: An analysis done earlier identified about 120 million unique TCR beta sequences from about 180 million T cells. Study-wide results and caveats: The study recorded fewer than 200 TCR beta chains that were cytomegalovirus-associated. Common viral pathogens were later found to be apparently linked to several of the most significant clusters. More clonal expansion characterized HLA-associated TCR beta chains than equally common others in a later analysis.

CDR3 length: 17 amino acids. From germline, CDR1 is SEHNR and CDR2 FQNEAQ (reference sequence). PCR was performed using 60 Vbeta and 13 Jbeta primers. Clones were read by immunoSEQ multiplex PCR, and TCRdb kept only the in-frame ones, dropping some. The sample lists over 150,000 clones, around 74% occurring once. This TCR derives from a man younger than 35 in good health and CMV-seronegative. Sequencing input: PBMCs. The genes are TRBV7-9 and TRBJ2-1; a weak D match, TRBD2 (7 bases). The CDR3 DNA reads as TGTGCCAGCAGCTCCCCGATGTGGGGGGGCTCCTACAATGGGCAGTTCTTC. The encoded protein is CASSSPMWGGSYNGQFF.